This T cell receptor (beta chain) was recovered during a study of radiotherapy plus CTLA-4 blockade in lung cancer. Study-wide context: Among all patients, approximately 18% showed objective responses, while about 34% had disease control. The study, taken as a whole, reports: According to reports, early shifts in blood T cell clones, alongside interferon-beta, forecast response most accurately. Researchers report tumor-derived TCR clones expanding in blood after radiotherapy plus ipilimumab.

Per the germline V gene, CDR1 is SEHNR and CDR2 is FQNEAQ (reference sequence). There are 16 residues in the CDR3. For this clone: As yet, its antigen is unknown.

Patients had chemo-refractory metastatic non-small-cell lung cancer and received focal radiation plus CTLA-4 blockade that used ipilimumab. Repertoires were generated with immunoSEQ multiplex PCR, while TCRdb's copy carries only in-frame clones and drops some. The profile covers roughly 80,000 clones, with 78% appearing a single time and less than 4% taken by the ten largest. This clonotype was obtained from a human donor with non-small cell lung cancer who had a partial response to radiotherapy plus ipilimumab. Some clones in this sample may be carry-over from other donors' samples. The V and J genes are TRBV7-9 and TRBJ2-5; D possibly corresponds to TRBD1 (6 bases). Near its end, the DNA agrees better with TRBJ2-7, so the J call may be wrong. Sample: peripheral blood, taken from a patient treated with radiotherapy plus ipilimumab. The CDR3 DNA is TGTGCCAGCAGCCCCGTGGGAACAGGGCTAAACTACGAGCAGTACTTC. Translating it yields CASSPVGTGLNYEQYF.